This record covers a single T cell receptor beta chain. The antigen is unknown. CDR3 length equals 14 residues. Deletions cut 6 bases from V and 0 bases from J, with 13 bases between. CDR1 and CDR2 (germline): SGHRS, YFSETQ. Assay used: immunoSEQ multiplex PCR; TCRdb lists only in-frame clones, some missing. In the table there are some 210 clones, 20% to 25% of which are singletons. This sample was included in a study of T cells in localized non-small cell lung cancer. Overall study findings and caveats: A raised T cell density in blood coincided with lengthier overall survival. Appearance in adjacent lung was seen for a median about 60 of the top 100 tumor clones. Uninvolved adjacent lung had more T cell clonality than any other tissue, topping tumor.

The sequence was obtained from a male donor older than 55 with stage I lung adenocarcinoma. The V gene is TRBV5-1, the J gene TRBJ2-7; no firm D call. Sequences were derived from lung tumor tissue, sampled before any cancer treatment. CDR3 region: CASTPIAGSYEQYF. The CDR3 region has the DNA TGCGCCAGCACCCCGATCGCAGGCTCCTACGAGCAGTACTTC. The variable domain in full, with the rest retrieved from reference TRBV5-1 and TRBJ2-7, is KAGVTQTPRYLIKTRGQQVTLSCSPISGHRSVSWYQQTPGQGLQFLFEYFSETQRNKGNFPGRFSGRQFSNSRSEMNVSTLELGDSALYLCASTPIAGSYEQYFGPGTRLTVT.